This T cell receptor (beta chain) derives from a study of blood T cell repertoires in COVID-19. Study details: Italy, Spain and the United States were the sources of the convalescent and acute COVID-19 samples.

This clone was observed once. This CDR3 is 17 amino acids long. The V segment lost 5 bases and the J segment 1 base; nucleotides outside the gene matches: 5. Germline V gene sequence: CDR1 SGHTA, CDR2 FQGNSA. Authors' processing steps: Estimation of nucleated cell counts was performed using reference gene primer amplification. Libraries were prepared by immunoSEQ multiplex PCR; TCRdb keeps only in-frame clonotypes and omits some of them. For V, J and clone size, that table is used; D and trimming come from the DNA. Of approximately 45,000 clones listed, 85% to 90% were seen once; the top ten hold about 5%.

The origin of this receptor is a human donor in a cohort sampled during active COVID-19. Specimen: peripheral blood. The chain is built from TRBV7-2 and TRBJ2-4; TRBD2 aligns across 13 bases. The chain's CDR3 is CASSGTSGTGAKNIQYF. In DNA, the CDR3 is TGTGCCAGCAGCGGGACTAGCGGGACGGGGGCCAAAAACATTCAGTACTTC.